This TCR beta chain is from a study of cytomegalovirus exposure and HLA in healthy donors. About this clone itself: Its cognate antigen is unknown.

General study points: Analysis was carried out at a later point, and it linked a missense DCLRE1C variant to TCR beta V- and J-gene trimming.

The PCR was carried out with 60 Vbeta primers and 13 Jbeta primers. Clones were read by immunoSEQ multiplex PCR, and TCRdb kept only the in-frame ones, dropping some. The sample shows about 160,000 clones, roughly 80% of them seen only once. The sequenced material came from PBMCs. This TCR was sampled from a human donor in good health.

The CDR3 protein is CASSRTVGSYEQYF. The CDR3 DNA sequence: TGTGCCAGCAGTCGGACAGTAGGCTCCTACGAGCAGTACTTC. The rearrangement links TRBV6-1 to TRBJ2-7, with a possible D match to TRBD1 (6 bases). V lost 5 bases, J lost 0 bases, and 11 bases lay in between. Germline values: CDR1 MNHNS, CDR2 SASEGT. This CDR3 spans 14 amino acids.